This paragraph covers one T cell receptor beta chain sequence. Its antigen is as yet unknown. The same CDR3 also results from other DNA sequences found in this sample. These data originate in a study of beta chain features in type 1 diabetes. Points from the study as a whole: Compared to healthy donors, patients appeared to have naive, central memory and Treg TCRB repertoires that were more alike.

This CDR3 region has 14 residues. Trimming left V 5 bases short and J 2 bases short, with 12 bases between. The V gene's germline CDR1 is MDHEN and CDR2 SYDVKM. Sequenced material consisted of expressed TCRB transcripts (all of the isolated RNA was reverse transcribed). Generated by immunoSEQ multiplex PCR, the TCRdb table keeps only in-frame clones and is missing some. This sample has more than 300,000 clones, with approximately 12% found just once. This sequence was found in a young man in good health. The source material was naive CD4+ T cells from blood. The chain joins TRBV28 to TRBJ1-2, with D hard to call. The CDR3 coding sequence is TGTGCCAGCAGTCTGGGAGGAGGGAACTATGGCTACACCTTC. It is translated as CASSLGGGNYGYTF.